Included here is one T cell receptor (beta chain) sequence, with context. Its antigen is as yet unknown. The data belong to a study of T cells in narcolepsy. Study-wide background: Enrolled donors included narcolepsy type 1 or type 2 patients and healthy controls.

Some clones are missing from TCRdb's copy, which holds only in-frame ones; the method was immunoSEQ multiplex PCR. This repertoire shows about 41,000 clones, roughly 88% found once; its top ten account for approximately 1.2%. General study results and limits: Autoreactive clonotypes reportedly recurred in blood of same and different patients, not controls. Some memory CD4+ repertoires had no autoreactive clone sequences. Comparing one patient's CSF and blood CD4+ clonotypes highlighted HCRT- and TRIB2-specific autoreactive clonotypes.

CDR3 length equals 21 residues. Germline lookup yields CDR1 LGHNT and CDR2 FRNRAP. The V and J ends lost 0 bases and 2 bases, in that order; junction bases with no gene match: 12. The TCR comes from a human donor with narcolepsy. Sequenced sample: CD45RA- memory CD4+ T cells from PBMCs. V and J are TRBV12-5 and TRBJ2-6; TRBD1 aligns across 11 bases. CDR3 sequence (DNA): TGTGCTAGTGGTTTGGTACTTAGCCGGACAGGGGGCTCTCCTGGGGCCAACGTCCTGACTTTC. It yields the protein CASGLVLSRTGGSPGANVLTF.